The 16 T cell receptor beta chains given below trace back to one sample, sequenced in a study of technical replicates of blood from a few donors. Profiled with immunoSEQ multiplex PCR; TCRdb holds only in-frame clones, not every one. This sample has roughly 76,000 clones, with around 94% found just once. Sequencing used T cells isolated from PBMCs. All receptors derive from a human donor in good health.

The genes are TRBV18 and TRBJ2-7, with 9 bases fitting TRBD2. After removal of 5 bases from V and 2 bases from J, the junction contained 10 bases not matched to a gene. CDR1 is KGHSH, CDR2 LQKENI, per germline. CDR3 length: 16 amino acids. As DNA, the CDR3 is TGTGCCAGCTCAATTTCCAGCGGGGGGCGCGCCTACGAGCAGTACTTC. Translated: CASSISSGGRAYEQYF.

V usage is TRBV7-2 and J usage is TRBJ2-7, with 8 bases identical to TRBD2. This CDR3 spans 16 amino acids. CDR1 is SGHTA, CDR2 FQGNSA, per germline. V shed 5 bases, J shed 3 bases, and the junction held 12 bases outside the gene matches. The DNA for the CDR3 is TGTGCCAGCAGCCAAGTGTCACCGGGACTAGTCTACGAGCAGTACTTC. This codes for CASSQVSPGLVYEQYF.

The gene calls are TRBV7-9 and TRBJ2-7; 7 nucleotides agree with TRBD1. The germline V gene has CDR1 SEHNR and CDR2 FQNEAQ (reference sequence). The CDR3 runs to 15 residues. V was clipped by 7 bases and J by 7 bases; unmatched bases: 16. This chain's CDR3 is CASTSWDSSPGEQYF. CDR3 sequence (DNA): TGTGCCAGCACCTCGTGGGACAGCTCCCCTGGAGAGCAGTACTTC. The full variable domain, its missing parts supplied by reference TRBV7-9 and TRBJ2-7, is DTGVSQNPRHKITKRGQNVTFRCDPISEHNRLYWYRQTLGQGPEFLTYFQNEAQLEKSRLLSDRFSAERPKGSFSTLEIQRTEQGDSAMYLCASTSWDSSPGEQYFGPGTRLTVT.

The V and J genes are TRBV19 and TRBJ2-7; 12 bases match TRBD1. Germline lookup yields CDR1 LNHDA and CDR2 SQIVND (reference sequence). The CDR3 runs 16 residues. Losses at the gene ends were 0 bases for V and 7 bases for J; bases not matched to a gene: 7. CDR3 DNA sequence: TGTGCCAGTAGTATAGATCGGGACAGGGGGCGAAGGGAGCAGTACTTC. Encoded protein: CASSIDRDRGRREQYF. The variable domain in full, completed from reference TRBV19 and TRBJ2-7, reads DGGITQSPKYLFRKEGQNVTLSCEQNLNHDAMYWYRQDPGQGLRLIYYSQIVNDFQKGDIAEGYSVSREKKESFPLTVTSAQKNPTAFYLCASSIDRDRGRREQYFGPGTRLTVT.

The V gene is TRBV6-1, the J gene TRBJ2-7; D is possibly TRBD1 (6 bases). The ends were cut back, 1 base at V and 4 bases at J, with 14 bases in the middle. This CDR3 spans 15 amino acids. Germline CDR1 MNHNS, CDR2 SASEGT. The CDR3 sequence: CASSEVTGKYYEQYF. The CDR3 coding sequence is TGTGCCAGCAGTGAAGTCACAGGGAAGTATTACGAGCAGTACTTC.

The CDR3 DNA reads TGTGCCAGCACCCTCAGTCGGGTTACCGAGGAAGAAACCTACGAGCAGTACTTC. Translated: CASTLSRVTEEETYEQYF. The rearrangement links TRBV7-8 to TRBJ2-7; D is ambiguous. CDR3 size: 18 residues. Trimming pared 7 bases from V and 2 bases from J, leaving 27 bases between. From germline, CDR1 is SGHVS and CDR2 FQNEAQ.

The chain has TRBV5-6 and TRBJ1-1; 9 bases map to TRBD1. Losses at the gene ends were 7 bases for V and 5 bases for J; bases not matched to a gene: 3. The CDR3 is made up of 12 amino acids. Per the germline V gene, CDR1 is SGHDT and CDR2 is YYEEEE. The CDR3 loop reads CASADRGTEAFF. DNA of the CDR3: TGTGCCAGCGCCGACAGGGGGACTGAAGCTTTCTTT. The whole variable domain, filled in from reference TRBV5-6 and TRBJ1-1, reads DAGVTQSPTHLIKTRGQQVTLRCSPKSGHDTVSWYQQALGQGPQFIFQYYEEEERQRGNFPDRFSGHQFPNYSSELNVNALLLGDSALYLCASADRGTEAFFGQGTRLTVV.

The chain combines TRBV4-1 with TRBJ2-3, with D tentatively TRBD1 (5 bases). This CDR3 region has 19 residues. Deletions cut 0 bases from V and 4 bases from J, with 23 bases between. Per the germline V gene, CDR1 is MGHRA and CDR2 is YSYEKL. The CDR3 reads CASSQDGIPPGPYADTQYF. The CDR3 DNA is TGCGCCAGCAGCCAAGATGGTATCCCTCCAGGGCCGTACGCAGATACGCAGTATTTT.

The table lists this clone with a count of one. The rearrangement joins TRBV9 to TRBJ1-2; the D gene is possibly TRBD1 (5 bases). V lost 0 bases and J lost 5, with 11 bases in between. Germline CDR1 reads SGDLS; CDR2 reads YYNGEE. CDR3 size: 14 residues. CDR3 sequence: CASSVDQGLYGYTF. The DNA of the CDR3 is TGTGCCAGCAGCGTAGACCAGGGACTTTATGGCTACACCTTC.

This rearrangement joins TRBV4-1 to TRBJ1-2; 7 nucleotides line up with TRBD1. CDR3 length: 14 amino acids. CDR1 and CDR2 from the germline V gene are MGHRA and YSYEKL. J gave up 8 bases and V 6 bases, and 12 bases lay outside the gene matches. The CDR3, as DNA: TGCGCCAGCAGTCCCACAGGGGCACTCATAGGCTACACCTTC. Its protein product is CASSPTGALIGYTF.

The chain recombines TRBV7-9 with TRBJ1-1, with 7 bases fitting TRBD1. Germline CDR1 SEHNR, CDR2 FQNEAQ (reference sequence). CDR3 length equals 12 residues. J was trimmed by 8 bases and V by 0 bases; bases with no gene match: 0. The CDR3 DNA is TGTGCCAGCAGCTTAGCGGGACAGGAAGCTTTCTTT. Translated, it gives CASSLAGQEAFF.

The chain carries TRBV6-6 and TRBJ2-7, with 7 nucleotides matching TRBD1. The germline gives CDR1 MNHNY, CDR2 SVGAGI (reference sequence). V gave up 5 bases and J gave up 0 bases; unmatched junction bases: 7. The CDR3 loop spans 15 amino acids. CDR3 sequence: CASSPSGTASYEQYF. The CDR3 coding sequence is TGTGCCAGCAGTCCTTCCGGGACAGCCTCCTACGAGCAGTACTTC.

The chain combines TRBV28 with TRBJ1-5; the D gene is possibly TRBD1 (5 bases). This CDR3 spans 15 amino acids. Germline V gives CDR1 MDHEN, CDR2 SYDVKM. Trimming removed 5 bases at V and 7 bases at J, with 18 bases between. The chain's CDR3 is CASSRRQGAEQPQHF. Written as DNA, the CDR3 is TGTGCCAGCAGTCGACGACAAGGGGCAGAACAGCCCCAGCATTTT.

The CDR3 DNA reads TGTGCCAGCAGTGGGTCTAGCGGGTATACCTACGAGCAGTACTTC. Translated, it gives CASSGSSGYTYEQYF. This chain links TRBV2 with TRBJ2-7; 8 bases are shared with TRBD2. Trimming at V came to 4 bases and at J to 2 bases, leaving 7 bases not matched to a gene. Germline V gives CDR1 SNHLY, CDR2 FYNNEI. The CDR3 extends over 15 amino acids.

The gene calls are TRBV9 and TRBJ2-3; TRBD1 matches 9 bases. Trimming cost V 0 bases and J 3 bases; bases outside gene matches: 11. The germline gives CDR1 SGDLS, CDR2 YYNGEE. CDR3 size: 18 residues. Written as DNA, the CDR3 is TGTGCCAGCAGCGTAGACACGCCGGGACAGGGTCGAACAGATACGCAGTATTTT. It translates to CASSVDTPGQGRTDTQYF.

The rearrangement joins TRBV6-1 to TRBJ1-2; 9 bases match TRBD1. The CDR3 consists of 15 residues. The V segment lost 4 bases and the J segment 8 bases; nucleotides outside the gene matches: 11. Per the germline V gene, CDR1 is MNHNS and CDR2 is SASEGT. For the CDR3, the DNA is TGTGCCAGCAGTGCTCCTAGGGACAGGGCAATCGGCTACACCTTC. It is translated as CASSAPRDRAIGYTF.